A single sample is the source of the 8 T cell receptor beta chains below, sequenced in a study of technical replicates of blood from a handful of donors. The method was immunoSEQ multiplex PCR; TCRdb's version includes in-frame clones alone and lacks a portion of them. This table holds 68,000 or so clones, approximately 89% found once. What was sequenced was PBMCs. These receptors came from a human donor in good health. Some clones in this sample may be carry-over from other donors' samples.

CDR3 loop: CASSQDPGGLAVLGELFF. CDR3 sequence (DNA): TGCGCCAGCAGCCAAGATCCAGGGGGCCTAGCGGTCCTCGGGGAGCTGTTTTTT. V is TRBV4-3 and J is TRBJ2-2, with D perhaps matching TRBD1 (8 bases). V dropped 0 bases and J dropped 7 bases, with 21 bases sitting between them. Germline assignment: CDR1 LGHNA and CDR2 YSLEER. The CDR3 consists of 18 residues.

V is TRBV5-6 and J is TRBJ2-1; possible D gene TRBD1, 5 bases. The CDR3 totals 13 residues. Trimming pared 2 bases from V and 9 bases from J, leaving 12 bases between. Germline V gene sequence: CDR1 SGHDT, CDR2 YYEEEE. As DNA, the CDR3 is TGTGCCAGCAGCTTCCCAGGCAGGGCTGAGCAGTTCTTC. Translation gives CASSFPGRAEQFF.

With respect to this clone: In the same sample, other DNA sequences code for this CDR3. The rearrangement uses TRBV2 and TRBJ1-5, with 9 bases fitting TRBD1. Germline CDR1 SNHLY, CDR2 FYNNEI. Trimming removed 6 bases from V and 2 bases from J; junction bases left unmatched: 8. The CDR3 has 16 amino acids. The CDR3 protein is CASRGTGPGGNQPQHF. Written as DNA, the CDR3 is TGTGCCAGCAGGGGGACAGGGCCGGGAGGCAATCAGCCCCAGCATTTT.

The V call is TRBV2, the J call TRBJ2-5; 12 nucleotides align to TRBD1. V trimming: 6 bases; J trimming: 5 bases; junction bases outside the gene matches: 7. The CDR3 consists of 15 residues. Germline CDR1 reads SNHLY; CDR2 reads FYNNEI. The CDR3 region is CASRAGTGGEETQYF. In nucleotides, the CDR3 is TGTGCCAGCAGAGCAGGGACAGGGGGCGAGGAGACCCAGTACTTC.

The CDR3 DNA sequence: TGTGCCAGCAGCTTAGTCCCCTGGCTAGCGGGGGGGGTAAGCTCCTACAATGAGCAGTTCTTC. Residues: CASSLVPWLAGGVSSYNEQFF. The rearrangement joins TRBV7-8 to TRBJ2-1; TRBD2 matches at 12 bases. CDR1 SGHVS and CDR2 FQNEAQ come from the germline V gene. After removal of 1 base from V and 0 bases from J, the junction contained 13 bases not matched to a gene. The CDR3 consists of 21 residues.

CDR3 nucleotide sequence: TGTGCCAGCATGTTAGCGATCTCCTACGAGCAGTACTTC. It codes for CASMLAISYEQYF. The chain uses TRBV10-3 and TRBJ2-7, with a possible D match to TRBD2 (5 bases). CDR3 length equals 13 residues. Trimming pared 10 bases from V and 0 bases from J, leaving 13 bases between. The germline V gene encodes CDR1 ENHRY and CDR2 SYGVKD.

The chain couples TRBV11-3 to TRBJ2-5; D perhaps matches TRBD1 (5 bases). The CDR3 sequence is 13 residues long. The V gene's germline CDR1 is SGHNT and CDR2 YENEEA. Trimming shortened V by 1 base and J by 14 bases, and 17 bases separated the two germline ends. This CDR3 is CASSLGSSDRSYF. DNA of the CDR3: TGTGCCAGCAGCTTAGGTAGTTCCGACAGAAGTTACTTC.

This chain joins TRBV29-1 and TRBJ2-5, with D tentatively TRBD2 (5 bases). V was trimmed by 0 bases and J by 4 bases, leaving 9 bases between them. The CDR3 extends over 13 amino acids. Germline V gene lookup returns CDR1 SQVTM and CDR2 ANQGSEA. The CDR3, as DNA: TGCAGCGTTGAAGATTTGCGGGTAGAGACCCAGTACTTC. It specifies CSVEDLRVETQYF.